These 31 T cell receptor beta chains share one sample of origin, sequenced in a study of blood T cell repertoires in COVID-19. TCRdb's table, derived via immunoSEQ multiplex PCR, lists solely in-frame clones and lacks some. The table lists under 200,000 clones, around 90% of them singletons. The sequenced material came from peripheral blood. Source of these receptors: a man in his forties or fifties with acute or convalescent COVID-19.

This chain uses TRBV5-1 with TRBJ2-5, with 7 bases matching TRBD2. J lost 5 bases, V lost 0 bases, and 1 base had no gene match. The V gene's germline CDR1 is SGHRS and CDR2 YFSETQ. The CDR3 length is 13 residues. The CDR3 protein is CASSLGRGETQYF. Written as DNA, the CDR3 is TGCGCCAGCAGCTTGGGGCGGGGGGAGACCCAGTACTTC.

The genes are TRBV30 and TRBJ2-5, with D possibly matching TRBD1 (6 bases). V shed 1 base and J shed 4 bases, with 16 bases lying between them. CDR1 GTSNPN and CDR2 SVGIG come from the germline V gene (reference sequence). This CDR3 is built from 15 residues. This CDR3 reads CAWSDPQGIAETQYF. CDR3 in DNA: TGTGCCTGGAGTGACCCCCAGGGGATTGCAGAGACCCAGTACTTC.

In nucleotides, the CDR3 is TGTGCCAGCTCAACGGGGACAGGTCCCGACATTCAGTACTTC. Amino acids: CASSTGTGPDIQYF. V is TRBV18 and J is TRBJ2-4; TRBD1 matches 8 bases. With 5 bases clipped from V and 8 bases from J, the junction kept 8 bases outside the gene matches. CDR3 size: 14 residues. Germline V CDR1 and CDR2: KGHSH, LQKENI.

The chain carries TRBV28 and TRBJ2-3; D is unclear. This CDR3 has 13 amino acids. V dropped 5 bases and J dropped 2 bases, with 8 bases sitting between them. Germline CDR1 and CDR2: MDHEN and SYDVKM. DNA for the CDR3: TGTGCCAGCAGTCCTACTGACACAGATACGCAGTATTTT. It yields the protein CASSPTDTDTQYF. The variable domain in full, with the rest retrieved from reference TRBV28 and TRBJ2-3, is DVKVTQSSRYLVKRTGEKVFLECVQDMDHENMFWYRQDPGLGLRLIYFSYDVKMKEKGDIPEGYSVSREKKERFSLILESASTNQTSMYLCASSPTDTDTQYFGPGTRLTVL.

The chain recombines TRBV5-5 with TRBJ1-1, with D possibly being TRBD1 (6 bases). V gave up 5 bases and J gave up 4 bases, with 21 bases separating them. The germline gives CDR1 SGHKS, CDR2 YYEKEE (reference sequence). The CDR3 length is 16 residues. As DNA, the CDR3 is TGTGCCAGCAGGAAAGTCCCCGCGGGGGGGCTCACTGAAGCTTTCTTT. Residues: CASRKVPAGGLTEAFF.

V gene TRBV5-1 combines with J gene TRBJ2-3; TRBD1 might be the D (5 bases). In germline, CDR1 is SGHRS, CDR2 YFSETQ. The CDR3 is 14 residues long. Trimming shortened V by 0 bases and J by 1 base, and 6 bases separated the two germline ends. CDR3 in amino acids: CASSLEQGTDTQYF. The CDR3 coding sequence is TGCGCCAGCAGCTTGGAACAGGGCACAGATACGCAGTATTTT. The complete variable domain, with remaining parts taken from reference TRBV5-1 and TRBJ2-3, reads KAGVTQTPRYLIKTRGQQVTLSCSPISGHRSVSWYQQTPGQGLQFLFEYFSETQRNKGNFPGRFSGRQFSNSRSEMNVSTLELGDSALYLCASSLEQGTDTQYFGPGTRLTVL.

The genes are TRBV9 and TRBJ1-1; a weak D match, TRBD1 (6 bases). V dropped 3 bases and J dropped 4 bases, with 16 bases sitting between them. Germline loops: CDR1 SGDLS, CDR2 YYNGEE. CDR3 length: 15 amino acids. CDR3 DNA: TGTGCCAGCAGCGCCTGGGGACAAGGGAGCACTGAAGCTTTCTTT. Residues: CASSAWGQGSTEAFF.

The chain links TRBV11-2 to TRBJ2-7; 10 bases agree with TRBD1. Germline values: CDR1 SGHAT, CDR2 FQNNGV. The length of the CDR3 is 15 residues. With 3 bases clipped from V and 4 bases from J, the junction kept 6 bases outside the gene matches. The CDR3 spells CASSLRTGGNYEQYV. The CDR3 DNA is TGTGCCAGCAGCTTGCGGACAGGGGGGAATTACGAGCAGTACGTC.

The rearrangement joins TRBV5-6 to TRBJ1-3; D is unresolved. The CDR3 loop spans 11 amino acids. Trimming took 2 bases from V and 9 from J, leaving 6 bases between them. CDR1 is SGHDT, CDR2 YYEEEE, per germline. The CDR3 here is CASSFSGTIYF. CDR3 DNA sequence: TGTGCCAGCAGCTTCAGTGGCACCATATATTTT.

The chain links TRBV6-5 to TRBJ2-5; no reliable D call. V was cut by 5 bases and J by 2 bases, with 9 bases left in between. The CDR3 consists of 13 residues. CDR1 and CDR2 (germline): MNHEY, SVGAGI. The CDR3 nucleotides read TGTGCCAGCAGTCAGGTCCCTCAAGAGACCCAGTACTTC. It is translated as CASSQVPQETQYF.

The V and J genes are TRBV10-3 and TRBJ2-5; possible D gene TRBD2, 6 bases. The V and J ends lost 0 bases and 4 bases respectively, with 21 bases between them. In germline, CDR1 is ENHRY, CDR2 SYGVKD. The length of the CDR3 is 18 residues. CDR3 sequence reads: CAISESMALTGVGETQYF. The CDR3 nucleotides read TGTGCCATCAGTGAGTCGATGGCGTTAACGGGGGTCGGAGAGACCCAGTACTTC.

This clone was seen only once. Mismatch with germline at one junction end may stem from a read error. The CDR3 reads CVSSFGLAVYNEQFF. CDR3 nucleotide sequence: TGTGTCAGCAGCTTCGGACTAGCGGTTTACAATGAGCAGTTCTTC. The V gene is TRBV7-3, the J gene TRBJ2-1; 10 positions agree with TRBD2. Germline V lookup: CDR1 SGHTA, CDR2 FQGTGA. This CDR3 is 15 amino acids long.

The V call is TRBV6-1, the J call TRBJ2-7; D gene ambiguous. The length of the CDR3 is 12 residues. Deletions cut 2 bases from V and 2 bases from J, with 4 bases between. CDR1 and CDR2 (germline): MNHNS, SASEGT. The CDR3 loop reads CASSESTYEQYF. The CDR3 nucleotides are TGTGCCAGCAGTGAAAGCACCTACGAGCAGTACTTC.

The CDR3 sequence is CASSWGGKDTEAFF. The CDR3 DNA reads TGTGCCAGCAGTTGGGGGGGGAAGGACACTGAAGCTTTCTTT. The chain uses TRBV27 and TRBJ1-1, with D possibly TRBD1 on 5 matching bases. The CDR3 sequence is 14 residues long. CDR1 is MNHEY and CDR2 is SMNVEV in the germline V gene (reference sequence). Trimming shortened V by 4 bases and J by 3 bases, and 12 bases separated the two germline ends.

On this clone: At one end, the junction sequence differs from germline, possibly due to a read error. This chain uses TRBV28 with TRBJ2-7; TRBD1 agrees at 7 bases. Germline-derived CDR1 and CDR2 are MDHEN and SYDVKM. This CDR3 has 11 residues. CDR3 protein: CASGDRVAPFF. The DNA for the CDR3 is TGTGCCAGCGGCGACAGGGTTGCCCCTTTCTTC.

On this clone itself: A read error may produce the germline difference seen at one junction end. The V and J genes are TRBV9 and TRBJ1-6; 9 bases fit TRBD1. The germline gives CDR1 SGDLS, CDR2 YYNGEE. The CDR3 is 13 residues long. CDR3 nucleotides: TGTGCCAGCAGCGTAGCCCCGGGACAGGGTTTAAAGTTT. As protein: CASSVAPGQGLKF. The full variable domain, with the rest looked up from reference TRBV9 and TRBJ1-6, is DSGVTQTPKHLITATGQRVTLRCSPRSGDLSVYWYQQSLDQGLQFLIQYYNGEERAKGNILERFSAQQFPDLHSELNLSSLELGDSALYFCASSVAPGQGLKFGNGTRLTVT.

The chain links TRBV27 to TRBJ2-1; 7 nucleotides align to TRBD2. The V segment lost 10 bases and the J segment 3 bases; nucleotides outside the gene matches: 9. The CDR3 has 14 amino acids. Germline V lookup: CDR1 MNHEY, CDR2 SMNVEV (reference sequence). The CDR3 nucleotides read TGTGCCACGGGGGGAGCGAGAAACTACAATGAGCAGTTCTTC. This translates into CATGGARNYNEQFF.

The chain combines TRBV4-1 with TRBJ1-1; TRBD1 agrees at 8 bases. The length of the CDR3 is 16 residues. Trimming took 3 bases from V and 1 from J; bases not matched to a gene: 7. The germline CDR1 and CDR2 sequences are MGHRA and YSYEKL. The CDR3 DNA reads TGCGCCAGCAGCCATGCGGCGGACAGGGAGAACACTGAAGCTTTCTTT. Protein product: CASSHAADRENTEAFF.

This sequence joins TRBV20-1 and TRBJ2-2; 7 bases line up with TRBD1. J was trimmed by 4 bases and V by 3 bases; bases with no gene match: 8. Germline CDR1 reads DFQATT; CDR2 reads SNEGSKA (reference sequence). This CDR3 is 15 amino acids long. The CDR3 here is CSASLGGAVTGELFF. CDR3 in DNA: TGCAGTGCTAGTTTAGGGGGCGCGGTCACCGGGGAGCTGTTTTTT.

The V call is TRBV9, the J call TRBJ1-4; no definite D call. The germline CDR1 and CDR2 sequences are SGDLS and YYNGEE. V was cut by 3 bases and J by 0 bases, with 6 bases left in between. The CDR3 is 14 amino acids. This CDR3 reads CASSGHATNEKLFF. The CDR3 nucleotides read TGTGCCAGCAGCGGACACGCAACTAATGAAAAACTGTTTTTT.

V gene TRBV3-1 (or the pseudogene TRBV3-2) combines with J gene TRBJ2-1, with TRBD2 identical over 8 bases. Germline CDR1 reads LGHDT; CDR2 reads YNNKEL (reference sequence). Trimming at V came to 8 bases and at J to 4 bases, leaving 22 bases not matched to a gene. The CDR3 has 19 residues. This CDR3 is CASSQGTGGARPNYNEQFF. In nucleotides, the CDR3 is TGTGCCAGCTCACAAGGGACCGGGGGGGCCCGCCCGAATTACAATGAGCAGTTCTTC.

This sequence joins TRBV14 and TRBJ1-6; no clear D. Germline loops: CDR1 SGHDN, CDR2 FVKESK. This CDR3 region has 15 residues. V lost 3 bases, J lost 0 bases, and 6 bases lay in between. CDR3 DNA sequence: TGTGCCAGCAGCCACTATTACTCCTATAATTCACCCCTCCACTTT. Translating gives CASSHYYSYNSPLHF.

The chain carries TRBV18 and TRBJ2-7, with a weak D call TRBD2 (6 bases). Trimming took off 5 bases at V and 0 bases at J, with 8 bases between the two ends. The CDR3 covers 13 residues. Germline-derived CDR1 and CDR2 are KGHSH and LQKENI. Here the CDR3 reads CASSDGSSYEQYF. As DNA, the CDR3 is TGTGCCAGCTCAGACGGGAGCTCCTACGAGCAGTACTTC.

The DNA of the CDR3 is TGTGCCAGCAGCCATGCTACGGGGACAAATCAGCCCCAGCATTTT. Residues: CASSHATGTNQPQHF. The gene calls are TRBV7-9 and TRBJ1-5, with TRBD1 as a possible D gene (6 bases). Between the trimmed V and J ends, which lost 5 bases and 4 bases, there was a span of 15 bases. CDR1 and CDR2 (germline): SEHNR, FQNEAQ (reference sequence). The length of the CDR3 is 15 residues. Combining the CDR3 with reference TRBV7-9 and TRBJ1-5 gives the whole variable domain DTGVSQNPRHKITKRGQNVTFRCDPISEHNRLYWYRQTLGQGPEFLTYFQNEAQLEKSRLLSDRFSAERPKGSFSTLEIQRTEQGDSAMYLCASSHATGTNQPQHFGDGTRLSIL.

This clone came up once. The chain is built from TRBV6-2 or TRBV6-3 and TRBJ1-1; 8 bases are a match to TRBD1. The germline V gene encodes CDR1 MNHEY and CDR2 SVGEGT. Trimming took 5 bases from V and 7 from J; bases not matched to a gene: 12. The CDR3 has 15 amino acids. This CDR3 is CASSRTGRGLGEAFF. The DNA of the CDR3 is TGTGCCAGCAGTCGGACAGGGAGAGGTTTGGGTGAAGCTTTCTTT.

This clone was seen only once. The CDR3 loop is CASSLGGNTEAFF. The CDR3 nucleotides are TGTGCCAGCAGCTTAGGCGGGAACACTGAAGCTTTCTTT. The rearrangement uses TRBV11-1 and TRBJ1-1; D ambiguous. Germline V gene lookup returns CDR1 SGHAT and CDR2 FQDESV (reference sequence). The CDR3 contains 13 residues. V gave up 1 base and J gave up 1 base, with 4 bases separating them.

The chain carries TRBV6-5 and TRBJ2-1; 11 nucleotides align to TRBD2. Trimming at V came to 5 bases and at J to 10 bases, leaving 10 bases not matched to a gene. Germline V gene lookup returns CDR1 MNHEY and CDR2 SVGAGI. The CDR3 has 15 amino acids. Written as DNA, the CDR3 is TGTGCCAGCAGTCCTGGGGCTAGCGGGAGGAGGGAGCAGTTCTTC. Translation: CASSPGASGRREQFF.

The chain uses TRBV30 and TRBJ2-7, with 10 nucleotides matching TRBD1. V shed 0 bases, J shed 2 bases, and the junction held 4 bases outside the gene matches. The CDR3 has 15 amino acids. Per germline, CDR1 GTSNPN and CDR2 SVGIG (reference sequence). CDR3 DNA: TGTGCCTGGAGTGTACAGACAGGGGGCCCCTACGAGCAGTACTTC. Translation: CAWSVQTGGPYEQYF.

This clone is a singleton in its sample. The V call is TRBV4-2, the J call TRBJ2-2, with D possibly being TRBD2 (6 bases). This CDR3 spans 16 amino acids. The V gene lost 0 bases and the J gene lost 6 bases, with 14 bases spanning the gap. The germline V gene has CDR1 LGHNA and CDR2 YNFKEQ. CDR3 nucleotide sequence: TGTGCCAGCAGCCAAGAACCGGGGGTGGGGGCCGGGGAGCTGTTTTTT. It is translated as CASSQEPGVGAGELFF.

A single count supports this clone. The rearrangement uses TRBV18 and TRBJ2-7; 13 nucleotides align to TRBD2. J gave up 0 bases and V 2 bases, and 1 base lay outside the gene matches. Germline V CDR1 and CDR2: KGHSH, LQKENI. The CDR3 runs to 16 residues. This chain's CDR3 is CASSPGLAGVSYEQYF. The CDR3 DNA reads as TGTGCCAGCTCACCAGGACTAGCGGGAGTCTCCTACGAGCAGTACTTC. The full variable domain, its missing parts supplied by reference TRBV18 and TRBJ2-7, is NAGVMQNPRHLVRRRGQEARLRCSPMKGHSHVYWYRQLPEEGLKFMVYLQKENIIDESGMPKERFSAEFPKEGPSILRIQQVVRGDSAAYFCASSPGLAGVSYEQYFGPGTRLTVT.

This clone was seen a single time. The chain combines TRBV7-9 with TRBJ2-1, with TRBD2 matching over 11 bases. Germline V CDR1 and CDR2: SEHNR, FQNEAQ (reference sequence). Trimming cost V 5 bases and J 1 base; bases outside gene matches: 4. The CDR3 contains 16 residues. For the CDR3, the DNA is TGTGCCAGCAGCCCACGACTAGCGGGGTCCTACAATGAGCAGTTCTTC. Translation: CASSPRLAGSYNEQFF. Variable domain in full (rest from reference TRBV7-9 and TRBJ2-1): DTGVSQNPRHKITKRGQNVTFRCDPISEHNRLYWYRQTLGQGPEFLTYFQNEAQLEKSRLLSDRFSAERPKGSFSTLEIQRTEQGDSAMYLCASSPRLAGSYNEQFFGPGTRLTVL.